The source of this T cell receptor beta chain is a study of technical replicates of blood from a handful of donors. This CDR3 is 16 amino acids long. J gave up 1 base and V 4 bases, and 9 bases lay outside the gene matches. The germline V gene encodes CDR1 WSHSY and CDR2 SAAADI. The data were produced by immunoSEQ multiplex PCR, yet TCRdb's version contains in-frame clones alone and is incomplete. The data hold around 83,000 clones, with roughly 94% observed a single time. This TCR derives from a human donor in good health. The V gene is TRBV10-2, the J gene TRBJ2-5; 7 positions agree with TRBD2. Sequencing was carried out using T cells isolated from PBMCs. The CDR3 reads CASSAWRETIQETQYF. The CDR3 DNA reads as TGCGCCAGCAGTGCTTGGCGGGAGACCATCCAAGAGACCCAGTACTTC.